Listed below are T cell receptor beta chains from one sample, sequenced in a study of shared clonotypes between healthy human individuals. The table came from immunoSEQ multiplex PCR; TCRdb's copy has only in-frame clones and leaves some out. The sample has 650,000 to 800,000 clones; 55% to 80% are singletons. Sequencing was performed on memory CD4+ T cells sorted from blood. The receptors come from a woman in her 30s in good health. Each CDR3 is given with its conserved first and last residue. D genes are given only for firm matches. Clone size is stated in some rows and not others, as once, few, many or a class when expanded.

>-|-|TRBJ1-1|TRBV2
TGTGCCAGCAGTATACAGGTCACTGAAGCTTTCTTT
CASSIQVTEAFF
>-|-|TRBJ1-2|TRBV6-1
TGTGCCAGCAGTGAAGCGCTTAACGGCTACACCTTC
CASSEALNGYTF
>-|-|TRBJ1-5|TRBV7-8
TGTGCCAGCAGCTTAGCTTTGACAGGCGGGAGCAATCAGCCCCAGCATTTT
CASSLALTGGSNQPQHF
>-|-|TRBJ2-5|TRBV5-1
TGCGCCAGCAGCTTTACTAGCCCTGATTGGAAAGAGACCCAGTACTTC
CASSFTSPDWKETQYF
>-|-|TRBJ1-2|TRBV7-9
TGTGCCAGCAGCCCCGGTCAGGGCGGGTATGGCTACACCTTC
CASSPGQGGYGYTF
>-|-|TRBJ1-1|TRBV2
TGTGCCAGCAGACTTGACAGTAGCACTGAAGCTTTCTTT
CASRLDSSTEAFF
>-|-|TRBJ2-2|TRBV13
TGTGCCTCAACAGGACAGAATCAGGGATTGGCCGGGGAGCTGTTTTTT
CASTGQNQGLAGELFF
>-|-|TRBJ2-1|TRBV5-1
TGCGCCAGCAGCTTGGTAGGGCATGAGCAGTTCTTC
CASSLVGHEQFF
>-|-|TRBJ2-7|TRBV6-1
TGTGCCAGCAGTCCCCCAGCGGCCTCCCCCTACGAGCAGTACTTC
CASSPPAASPYEQYF
>few|-|TRBJ2-7|TRBV7-9
TGTGCCAGCAGCTCCTCCGGGCCCTCCCGGGCCTACGAGCAGTACTTC
CASSSSGPSRAYEQYF
>few|-|TRBJ2-7|TRBV6-5
TGTGCCAGCAGTTACCCTAACGGGAGCCCCTCCGAGCAGTACTTC
CASSYPNGSPSEQYF
>-|-|TRBJ2-2|TRBV18
TGTGCCAGCTCACCAGTAGCGGATGCGAACACCGGGGAGCTGTTTTTT
CASSPVADANTGELFF
>-|TRBD1|TRBJ1-5|TRBV19
TGTGCCAGTAGTAAGCACTCGGGACAGTTCAATCAGCCCCAGCATTTT
CASSKHSGQFNQPQHF
>-|-|TRBJ1-5|TRBV21-1
TGTGCCAGCAGCAAAACTCTATCCAGGGGAGATCAGCCCCAGCATTTT
CASSKTLSRGDQPQHF
>-|-|TRBJ1-4|TRBV18
TGTGCCAGCTCGAGAGGGGGTGCAACTAATGAAAAACTGTTTTTT
CASSRGGATNEKLFF
>-|-|TRBJ2-1|TRBV20-1
TGCAGTGCTTCCAGTCACTATGAGCAGTTCTTC
CSASSHYEQFF